Listed below are T cell receptor beta chains from one sample, sequenced in a study of T cells in Graves' hyperthyroidism and ophthalmopathy. TCRdb re-called the multiplex PCR reads with MiXCR, one entry per CDR3 protein. The sample carries approximately 640,000 distinct CDR3 sequences, roughly 46% recorded once. What was sequenced was peripheral blood or thyroid tissue (not recorded which). Source of these receptors: an adult man with Graves' disease, either hyperthyroidism or ophthalmopathy (not recorded which). Both conserved end residues are part of each CDR3. The order of the fields is D gene, CDR3 length, J gene, clone size, V gene, CDR3 protein, CDR3 DNA. D genes are given only for firm matches. Rows give clone size only sometimes, using once, few, many, or a class for an expanded clone.

>TRBD2|15|TRBJ2-3|-|TRBV7-2
CASSPGTSSTDTQYF
TGTGCCAGCAGCCCTGGGACTAGCTCCACAGATACGCAGTATTTT
>-|15|TRBJ2-5|many|TRBV20-1
CSVWTGVGRGETQYF
TGCAGTGTCTGGACGGGAGTTGGGCGTGGAGAGACCCAGTACTTC
>-|16|TRBJ2-7|-|TRBV7-9
CATSLLGRPEKYEQYF
TGTGCCACCAGTTTACTCGGGAGACCGGAGAAATACGAGCAGTACTTC
>TRBD1|16|TRBJ2-7|many|TRBV7-9
CASSSTAGGAFYEQYF
TGTGCCAGCAGCTCGACTGCAGGGGGCGCGTTCTACGAGCAGTACTTC
>TRBD1|16|TRBJ1-2|-|TRBV11-2
CASSWNGQGSNYGYTF
TGTGCCAGCAGCTGGAACGGACAGGGATCTAACTATGGCTACACCTTC
>-|14|TRBJ1-1|-|TRBV19
CASRAGRTVTEAFF
TGTGCCAGTAGAGCAGGACGGACGGTTACTGAAGCTTTCTTT
>-|15|TRBJ2-7|-|TRBV5-1
CASSRDTLSSYEQYF
TGCGCCAGCAGCCGGGACACGTTGAGCTCCTACGAGCAGTACTTC
>TRBD1|13|TRBJ1-1|-|TRBV11-1
CAWSDHRRGKAFF
TGTGCCTGGAGTGACCACCGCAGGGGGAAGGCTTTCTTT
>-|15|TRBJ1-1|once|TRBV25-1
CASSLANGMYTEAFF
TGTGCCAGCAGCTTAGCGAACGGGATGTACACTGAAGCTTTCTTT
>-|13|TRBJ2-6|once|TRBV29-1
CSVVPSGANVLTF
TGCAGCGTTGTTCCGTCAGGGGCCAACGTCCTGACTTTC
>-|12|TRBJ2-2|-|TRBV15
CATSRSAWELFF
TGTGCCACCAGCAGATCGGCGTGGGAGCTGTTTTTT
>TRBD1|12|TRBJ2-6|-|TRBV16
CASSQTGNTEAF
TGTGCCAGCAGCCAGACAGGGAACACTGAAGCTTTC
>-|12|TRBJ1-3|-|TRBV10-3
CAISQGVYTIYF
TGTGCCATCAGTCAGGGTGTTTACACCATATATTTT
>-|14|TRBJ1-1|few|TRBV7-2
CASSIRGWGTEAFF
TGTGCCAGCAGCATCAGGGGCTGGGGTACTGAAGCTTTCTTT
>-|15|TRBJ2-7|-|TRBV20-1
CSARSRDSPSYEQYF
TGCAGTGCTAGATCCCGGGACTCCCCATCCTACGAGCAGTACTTC
>-|14|TRBJ1-2|-|TRBV10-1
CASIETGLNYGYTF
TGCGCCAGCATTGAAACAGGGCTTAACTATGGCTACACCTTC
>TRBD1|16|TRBJ1-5|-|TRBV2
CASSRTGTGGGQPQHF
TGTGCCAGCAGCAGGACCGGGACAGGGGGCGGTCAGCCCCAGCATTTT